This T cell receptor beta chain derives from a study of blood T cell repertoires in COVID-19. CDR3 size: 15 residues. Germline V gene sequence: CDR1 MNHEY, CDR2 SVGAGI. The V gene end was trimmed by 8 bases and the J gene end by 9 bases; junction bases not matched to a gene: 11. Sequencing used immunoSEQ multiplex PCR; TCRdb keeps in-frame clones, though not all of them. The profile shows about 390,000 clones, around nine tenths of them singletons. The sample holds one count of this clone. The sample comprised PBMCs or T cells enriched from blood (not recorded which). The clonotype originates from a woman between 50 and 59 years old who had recovered from COVID-19. This chain joins TRBV6-5 and TRBJ1-6, with 9 bases lining up with TRBD1. The CDR3 here is CASASWDRESSPLHF. CDR3 nucleotide sequence: TGTGCCAGCGCCTCGTGGGACAGGGAAAGTTCACCCCTCCACTTT.